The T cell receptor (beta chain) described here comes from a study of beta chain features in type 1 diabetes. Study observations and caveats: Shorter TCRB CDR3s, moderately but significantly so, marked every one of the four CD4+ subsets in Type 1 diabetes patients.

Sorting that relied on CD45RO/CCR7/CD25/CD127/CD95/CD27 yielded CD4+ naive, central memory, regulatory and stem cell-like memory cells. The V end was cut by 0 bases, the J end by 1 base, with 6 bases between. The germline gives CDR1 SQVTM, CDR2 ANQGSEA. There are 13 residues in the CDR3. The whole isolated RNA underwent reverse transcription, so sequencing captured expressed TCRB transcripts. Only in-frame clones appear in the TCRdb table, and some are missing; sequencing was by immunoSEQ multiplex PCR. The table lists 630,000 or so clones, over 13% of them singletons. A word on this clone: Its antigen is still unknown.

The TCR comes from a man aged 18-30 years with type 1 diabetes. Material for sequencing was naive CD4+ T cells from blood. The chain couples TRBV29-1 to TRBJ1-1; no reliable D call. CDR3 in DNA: TGCAGCGTTGAAGATAAGACGAACACTGAAGCTTTCTTT. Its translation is CSVEDKTNTEAFF.